This record looks at one T cell receptor beta chain sequence and its context. Its antigen remains undetermined. Base qualities are not recorded, but no much larger clone differs from it by a single base. The sample was run on an Illumina NovaSeq 6000. TCRalpha and TCRbeta cDNA libraries were built by 5'RACE with constant-segment primers, adding sample barcodes and unique molecular identifiers. RNA was extracted from every sample with Trizol reagent. The libraries were amplified in two PCR steps, and the second step added a second sample barcode and Illumina TruSeq adapters. Sequencing of the libraries was done on an Illumina NovaSeq, producing 2 x 150 bp paired-end reads. Processing in the source paper ran as follows. With migec v1.2.7, reads were demultiplexed and then collapsed into UMI-guided consensus sequences. Using mixcr v2.1.11, UMI consensuses were aligned to TRA and TRB V and J templates and then assembled into clonotypes. Expanded or contracted clonotypes were those called significant by both edgeR and NoisET, with noise models trained on biological replicates. For edgeR calls, the thresholds were a false discovery rate-adjusted p below 0.01 and a log2 fold-change of 1. As an exploratory analysis of dynamics, max-normalized trajectories of the 1000 most abundant clonotypes were examined by PCA with hierarchical clustering. Each responding clone was given a CD4 or CD8 phenotype based on the CD4+ and CD8+ repertoires, which had been sequenced separately. TCRdb cleaned the public reads at Q25 with fastp, built clones with MiXCR and kept in-frame beta chains. Records with the same CDR3 protein are collapsed into one entry carrying the most frequent genes and DNA. What appears here as the V and J calls and clone size reflects TCRdb's work, not the paper's. The sample table lists about 560,000 distinct CDR3 sequences, around 16% of them with a count of one. Of the sample, roughly 8% is held by the ten largest clones.

PBMCs were isolated by Ficoll-Paque density gradient centrifugation. This record belongs to a study of T-cell memory formation after mild COVID-19 (dated by TCRdb to the early 2020s). Study-wide context: Most TCR sequence clusters were specific to one of the two donors. In a couple of donors, T-cell clones that expanded and contracted after mild COVID-19 were followed by sequencing TCRalpha and TCRbeta repertoires longitudinally. The cohort comprised two young, previously healthy adult volunteers, one female and one male.

V and J are trimmed by 5 bases and 5 bases, and the gene matches miss 13 bases of the junction. The CDR3 runs 15 residues from the cysteine to the phenylalanine. Only the CDR3 part of the read is kept: 45 bases, read in frame from the first base. CDR1 and CDR2, looked up from the germline V gene, are SGHRS and YFSETQ. What the study reported, not specific to this receptor: Whether the second-wave clones peaking on day 37 were SARS-CoV-2 specific was not confirmed. The study covered only two mild cases, and larger cohorts including severe cases with pre-infection samples were considered necessary. Clones that contracted from day 15 to 85 showed balanced CD4/CD8 phenotypes, whereas a second wave of clones that expanded from day 15 to 37 leaned towards CD4+. Some responding clones were detected in pre-infection memory, which suggested that pre-existing cross-reactive memory T cells had joined the SARS-CoV-2 response. Contracting CD4+ clones turned up mainly in the CM and EM memory subsets, whereas EMRA was where CD8+ clones were enriched.

The V and J segments used are TRBV5-1 and TRBJ2-7, and 7 junctional nucleotides match TRBD1. The receptor comes from an adult woman who had mild COVID-19 (a few samples of this study predate the infection). The sample titles of this study are shuffled in the database, so cell type and time point are left out; the donor was told from shared clones. The specimen sequenced was PBMCs or a T cell subset sorted from them (not recorded which). The CDR3 in this case is CASRRGRGHLDEQYF. The DNA sequence follows: TGCGCCAGCAGGCGCGGAAGGGGGCATCTCGACGAGCAGTACTTC.